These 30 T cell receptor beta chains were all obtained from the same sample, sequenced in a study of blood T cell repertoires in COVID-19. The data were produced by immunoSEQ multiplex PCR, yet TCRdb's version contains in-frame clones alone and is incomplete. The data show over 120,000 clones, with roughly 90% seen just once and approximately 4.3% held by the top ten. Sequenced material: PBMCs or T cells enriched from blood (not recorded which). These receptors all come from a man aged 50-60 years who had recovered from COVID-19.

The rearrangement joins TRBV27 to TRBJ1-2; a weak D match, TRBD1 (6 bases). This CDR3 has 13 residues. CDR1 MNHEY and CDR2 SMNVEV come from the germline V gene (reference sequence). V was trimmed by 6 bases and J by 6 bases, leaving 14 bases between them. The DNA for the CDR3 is TGTGCCAGCAGGGTCGGGGGGGCCGATGGCTACACCTTC. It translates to CASRVGGADGYTF.

This CDR3 reads CASSLKRGRGYEQYV. The CDR3 DNA sequence: TGTGCCAGCAGTTTGAAGCGGGGGCGGGGGTACGAGCAGTACGTC. The V gene is TRBV27, the J gene TRBJ2-7; 8 nucleotides line up with TRBD2. The ends lost 3 bases at V and 4 bases at J; junction bases unmatched: 8. Germline CDR1 and CDR2: MNHEY and SMNVEV (reference sequence). This CDR3 contains 15 residues.

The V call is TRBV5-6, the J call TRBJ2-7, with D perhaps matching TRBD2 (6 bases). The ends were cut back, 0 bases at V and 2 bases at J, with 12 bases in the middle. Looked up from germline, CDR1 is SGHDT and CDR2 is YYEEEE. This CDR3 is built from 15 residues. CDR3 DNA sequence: TGTGCCAGCAGCTTGGTGGCTAGCGAGGCCTACGAGCAGTACTTC. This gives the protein CASSLVASEAYEQYF.

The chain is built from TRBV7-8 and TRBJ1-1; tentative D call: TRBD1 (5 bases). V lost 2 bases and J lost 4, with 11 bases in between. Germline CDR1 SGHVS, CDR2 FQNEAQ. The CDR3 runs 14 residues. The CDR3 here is CASSLQGLGTEAFF. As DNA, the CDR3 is TGTGCCAGCAGCTTACAGGGTTTGGGCACTGAAGCTTTCTTT.

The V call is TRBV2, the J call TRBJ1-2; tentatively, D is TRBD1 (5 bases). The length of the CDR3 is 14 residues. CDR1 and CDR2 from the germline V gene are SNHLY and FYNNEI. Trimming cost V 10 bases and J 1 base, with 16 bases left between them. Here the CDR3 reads CATTNQGLNYGYTF. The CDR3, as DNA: TGTGCCACCACAAACCAGGGACTTAACTATGGCTACACCTTC.

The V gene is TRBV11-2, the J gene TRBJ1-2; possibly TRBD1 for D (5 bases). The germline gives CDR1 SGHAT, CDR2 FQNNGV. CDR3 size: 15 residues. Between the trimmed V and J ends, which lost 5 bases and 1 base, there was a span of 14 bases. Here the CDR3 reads CASSPTSGLNYGYTF. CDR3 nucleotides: TGTGCCAGCAGCCCCACTTCGGGACTTAACTATGGCTACACCTTC.

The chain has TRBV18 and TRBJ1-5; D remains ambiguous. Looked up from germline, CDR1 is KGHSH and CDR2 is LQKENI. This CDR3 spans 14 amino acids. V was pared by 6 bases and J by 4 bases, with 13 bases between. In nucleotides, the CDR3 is TGTGCCAGCTCCTTACAGTCTGCGAATCAGCCCCAGCATTTT. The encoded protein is CASSLQSANQPQHF.

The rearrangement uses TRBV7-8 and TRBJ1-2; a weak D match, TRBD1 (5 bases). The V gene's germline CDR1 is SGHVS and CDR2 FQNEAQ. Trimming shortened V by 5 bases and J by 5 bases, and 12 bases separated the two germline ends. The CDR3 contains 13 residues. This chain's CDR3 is CASSRGREYGYTF. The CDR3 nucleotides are TGTGCCAGCAGCCGGGGCAGAGAGTATGGCTACACCTTC.

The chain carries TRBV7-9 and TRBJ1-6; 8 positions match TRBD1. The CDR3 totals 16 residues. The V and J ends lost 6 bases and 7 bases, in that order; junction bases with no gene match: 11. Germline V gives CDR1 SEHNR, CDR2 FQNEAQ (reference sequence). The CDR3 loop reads CASRIMKTGANSPLHF. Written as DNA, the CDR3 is TGTGCCAGCAGAATCATGAAGACAGGGGCGAATTCACCCCTCCACTTT.

This chain's CDR3 is CVVPLAENQPQHF. The CDR3 bases are TGTGTCGTCCCCCTAGCCGAGAATCAGCCCCAGCATTTT. The rearrangement joins TRBV24-1 to TRBJ1-5; D is ambiguous. CDR3 length: 13 amino acids. Germline CDR1 and CDR2: KGHDR and SFDVKD.

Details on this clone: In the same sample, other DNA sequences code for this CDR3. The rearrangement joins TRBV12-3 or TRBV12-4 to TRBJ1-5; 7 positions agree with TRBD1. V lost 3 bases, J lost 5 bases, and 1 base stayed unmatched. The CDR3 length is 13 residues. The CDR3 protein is CASSFRGDQPQHF. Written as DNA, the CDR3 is TGTGCCAGCAGTTTCAGGGGGGATCAGCCCCAGCATTTT.

The CDR3 nucleotides read TGTGCCAGCAGCTTAGGCAGGGGCCCCTACAATGAGCAGTTCTTC. Its translation is CASSLGRGPYNEQFF. The chain recombines TRBV7-8 with TRBJ2-1, with a possible D match to TRBD1 (6 bases). The germline gives CDR1 SGHVS, CDR2 FQNEAQ. Trimming took off 1 base at V and 2 bases at J, with 9 bases between the two ends. The CDR3 sequence is 15 residues long.

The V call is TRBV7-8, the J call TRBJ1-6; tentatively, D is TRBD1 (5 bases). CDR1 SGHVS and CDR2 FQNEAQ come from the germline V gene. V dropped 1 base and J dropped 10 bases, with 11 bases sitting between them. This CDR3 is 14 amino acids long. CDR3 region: CASSLVGRVSPLHF. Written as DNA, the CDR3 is TGTGCCAGCAGCTTAGTCGGCAGGGTATCACCCCTCCACTTT.

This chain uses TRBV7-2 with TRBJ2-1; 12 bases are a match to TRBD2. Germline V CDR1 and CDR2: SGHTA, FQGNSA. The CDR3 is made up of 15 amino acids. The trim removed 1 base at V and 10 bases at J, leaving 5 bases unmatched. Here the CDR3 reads CASSLGLAGVEEQFF. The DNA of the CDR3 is TGTGCCAGCAGCTTAGGACTAGCGGGGGTAGAAGAGCAGTTCTTC.

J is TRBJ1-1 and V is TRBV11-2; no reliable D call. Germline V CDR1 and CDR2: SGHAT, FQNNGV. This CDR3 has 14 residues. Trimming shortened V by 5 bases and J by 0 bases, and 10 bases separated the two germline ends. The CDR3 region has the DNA TGTGCCAGCAGCCGTGGGAGGGTGAACACTGAAGCTTTCTTT. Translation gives CASSRGRVNTEAFF.

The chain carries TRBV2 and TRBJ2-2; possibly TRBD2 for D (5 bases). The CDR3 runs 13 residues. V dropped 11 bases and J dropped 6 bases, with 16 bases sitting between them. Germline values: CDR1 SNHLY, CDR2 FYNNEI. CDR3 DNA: TGTGCCTGCCGGGCTTTGAGGGCCGGGGAGCTGTTTTTT. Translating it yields CACRALRAGELFF.

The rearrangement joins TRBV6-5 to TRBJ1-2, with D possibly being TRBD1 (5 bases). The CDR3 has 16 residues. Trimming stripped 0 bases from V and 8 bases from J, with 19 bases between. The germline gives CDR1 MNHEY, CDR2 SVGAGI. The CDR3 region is CASSYSTPPLRGGYTF. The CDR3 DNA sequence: TGTGCCAGCAGTTACTCGACCCCCCCCCTTCGGGGGGGCTACACCTTC.

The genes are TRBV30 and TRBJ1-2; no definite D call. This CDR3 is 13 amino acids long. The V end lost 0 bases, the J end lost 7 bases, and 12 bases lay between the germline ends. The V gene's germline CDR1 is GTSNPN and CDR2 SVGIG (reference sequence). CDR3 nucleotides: TGTGCCTGGAGTGTACGGGGAACTTTTGGCTACACCTTC. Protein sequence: CAWSVRGTFGYTF.

The CDR3 DNA follows: TGTGCCAGCAGCCGCAGGAATCCCGATGGTGGCTACACCTTC. It yields the protein CASSRRNPDGGYTF. This chain uses TRBV11-1 with TRBJ1-2; D unclear. V was shortened by 5 bases and J by 7 bases, with 17 bases between the two germline ends. This CDR3 has 14 residues. CDR1 is SGHAT, CDR2 FQDESV, per germline (reference sequence).

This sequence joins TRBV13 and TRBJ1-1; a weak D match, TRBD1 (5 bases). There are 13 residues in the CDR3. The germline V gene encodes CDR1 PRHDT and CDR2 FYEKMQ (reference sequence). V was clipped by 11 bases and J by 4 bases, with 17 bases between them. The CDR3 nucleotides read TGTGCCGGAATTCGGAGGGGCGGCACTGAAGCTTTCTTT. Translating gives CAGIRRGGTEAFF.

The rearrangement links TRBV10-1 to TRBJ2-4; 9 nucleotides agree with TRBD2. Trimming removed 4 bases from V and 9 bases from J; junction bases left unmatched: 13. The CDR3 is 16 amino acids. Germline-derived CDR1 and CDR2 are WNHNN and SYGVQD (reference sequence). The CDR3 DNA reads TGCGCCAGCAGTGGACTAGCGGATACCTCAGACGGCATTCAGTACTTC. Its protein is CASSGLADTSDGIQYF.

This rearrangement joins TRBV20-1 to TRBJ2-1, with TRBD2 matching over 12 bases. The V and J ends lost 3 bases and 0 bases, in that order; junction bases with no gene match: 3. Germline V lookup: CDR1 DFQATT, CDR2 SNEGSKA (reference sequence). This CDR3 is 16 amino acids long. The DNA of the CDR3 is TGCAGTGCTAGTCTAGCGGGAGGGCGCTCCTACAATGAGCAGTTCTTC. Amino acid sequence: CSASLAGGRSYNEQFF.

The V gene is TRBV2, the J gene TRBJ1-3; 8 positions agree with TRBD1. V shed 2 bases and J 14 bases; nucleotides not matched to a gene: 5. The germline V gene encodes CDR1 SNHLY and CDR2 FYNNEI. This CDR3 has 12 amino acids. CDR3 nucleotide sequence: TGTGCCAGCAGTGAAATGGGGACAGGCCTATATTTT. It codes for CASSEMGTGLYF.

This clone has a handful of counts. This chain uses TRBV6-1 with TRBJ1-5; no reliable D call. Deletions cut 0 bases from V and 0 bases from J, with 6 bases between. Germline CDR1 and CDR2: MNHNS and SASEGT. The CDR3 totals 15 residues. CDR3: CASSEASYSNQPQHF. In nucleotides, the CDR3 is TGTGCCAGCAGTGAAGCCAGTTATAGCAATCAGCCCCAGCATTTT.

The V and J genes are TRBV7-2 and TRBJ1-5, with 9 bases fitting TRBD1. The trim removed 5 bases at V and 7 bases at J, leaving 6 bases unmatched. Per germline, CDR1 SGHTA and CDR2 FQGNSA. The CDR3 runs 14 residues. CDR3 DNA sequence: TGTGCCAGCAGCGTTACAGGGGGCGGACAGCCCCAGCATTTT. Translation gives CASSVTGGGQPQHF.

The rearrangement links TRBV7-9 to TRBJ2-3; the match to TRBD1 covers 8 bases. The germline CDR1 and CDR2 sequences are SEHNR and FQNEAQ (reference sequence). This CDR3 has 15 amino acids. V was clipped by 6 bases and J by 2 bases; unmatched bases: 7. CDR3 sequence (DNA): TGTGCCAGCAGTGGTGGCAGGGGGCCCACAGATACGCAGTATTTT. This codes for CASSGGRGPTDTQYF.

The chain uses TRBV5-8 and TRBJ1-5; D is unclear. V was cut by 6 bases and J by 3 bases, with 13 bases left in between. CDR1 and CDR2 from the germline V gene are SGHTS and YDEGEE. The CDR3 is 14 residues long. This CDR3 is CASNPGRNNQPQHF. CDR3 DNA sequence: TGTGCCAGCAACCCTGGCCGTAACAATCAGCCCCAGCATTTT.

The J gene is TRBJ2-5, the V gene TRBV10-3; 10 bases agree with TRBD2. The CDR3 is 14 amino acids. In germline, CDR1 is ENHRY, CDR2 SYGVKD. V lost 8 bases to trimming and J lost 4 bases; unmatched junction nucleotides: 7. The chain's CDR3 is CAISQRGGRETQYF. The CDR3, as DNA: TGTGCCATCTCCCAGCGGGGGGGCCGAGAGACCCAGTACTTC.

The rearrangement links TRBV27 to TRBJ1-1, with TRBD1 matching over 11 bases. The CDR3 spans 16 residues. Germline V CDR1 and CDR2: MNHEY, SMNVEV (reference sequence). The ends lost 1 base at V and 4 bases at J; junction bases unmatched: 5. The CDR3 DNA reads TGTGCCAGCAGTTTATTGGGGACAGGGGGTTTCACTGAAGCTTTCTTT. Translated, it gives CASSLLGTGGFTEAFF.

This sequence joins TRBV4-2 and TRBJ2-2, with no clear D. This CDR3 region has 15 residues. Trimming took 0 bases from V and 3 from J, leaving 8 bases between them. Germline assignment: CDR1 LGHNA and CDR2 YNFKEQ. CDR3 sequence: CASSQDYSYTGELFF. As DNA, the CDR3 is TGTGCCAGCAGCCAAGATTATTCCTACACCGGGGAGCTGTTTTTT.